This T cell receptor (beta chain) was documented in a study of blood T cell repertoires in COVID-19. Study information: The samples span acute and convalescent COVID-19 from the United States, Italy and Spain. T cells, B-cell-depleted T cells, or PBMCs supplied cDNA or gDNA.

Study members were between about 18 and 100 years old and lived in 20 to 30 US regions. Authors' data handling: Counts of nucleated cells, estimated from reference gene primer amplification, were obtained. Sequencing was performed with immunoSEQ multiplex PCR; in TCRdb, only in-frame clones are kept and a portion is missing. V, J and clone size derive from that table, while D and trimming were established from the DNA sequence. The table shows hundreds of thousands of clones, with roughly 86% occurring only once. V shed 3 bases and J shed 0 bases, with 10 bases lying between them. CDR3 size: 15 residues. Germline V CDR1 and CDR2: LNHDA, SQIVND (reference sequence).

This sequence originates from a woman in her twenties or thirties with acute COVID-19. The sequenced sample was PBMCs or T cells enriched from blood (not recorded which). V usage is TRBV19 and J usage is TRBJ2-3; D not resolved. The CDR3 loop is CASSMVSPSTDTQYF. CDR3 nucleotide sequence: TGTGCCAGTAGTATGGTCAGTCCTAGCACAGATACGCAGTATTTT.